Shown below are 31 T cell receptor beta chains from a single sample sequenced in a study of T cell responses to AZD1222 COVID-19 vaccine. The method was immunoSEQ multiplex PCR; TCRdb's version includes in-frame clones alone and lacks a portion of them. The data contain about 110,000 clones, around 93% of them seen just once; the ten biggest clones take up around 7.5%. The sample was peripheral blood, taken on day 0 of AZD1222 vaccination. These receptors were obtained from an adult in good health.

The chain is built from TRBV30 and TRBJ2-1, with 9 positions matching TRBD1. The J segment lost 7 bases and the V segment lost 2 bases, leaving 12 bases of the junction unmatched. Germline assignment: CDR1 GTSNPN and CDR2 SVGIG (reference sequence). This CDR3 is built from 16 residues. The CDR3, as DNA: TGTGCCTGGAGTAAGGAAAAGGGACAGGGAATGAATGAGCAGTTCTTC. Translated, it gives CAWSKEKGQGMNEQFF.

This CDR3 is CATSRSAGSGGYTF. DNA for the CDR3: TGTGCCACCAGCAGATCAGCAGGGTCAGGCGGCTACACCTTC. V is TRBV15 and J is TRBJ1-2, with a tentative D call TRBD1 (5 bases). Looked up from germline, CDR1 is LNHNV and CDR2 is YYDKDF (reference sequence). V lost 2 bases, J lost 8 bases, and 15 bases lay in between. This CDR3 comprises 14 residues.

The J gene is TRBJ1-3, the V gene TRBV2; D gene ambiguous. The CDR3 has 15 residues. CDR1 SNHLY and CDR2 FYNNEI come from the germline V gene. V lost 3 bases, J lost 2 bases, and 11 bases lay in between. The DNA for the CDR3 is TGTGCCAGCAGTGAGACCGATGGCGCTGGAAACACCATATATTTT. Residues: CASSETDGAGNTIYF.

This clone was seen only a few times. The genes are TRBV11-2 and TRBJ2-1, with D perhaps being TRBD1 or TRBD2 (5 bases each). Germline V lookup: CDR1 SGHAT, CDR2 FQNNGV. CDR3 size: 14 residues. V shed 4 bases and J shed 7 bases, with 14 bases lying between them. CDR3 bases: TGTGCCAGCAGCTCCCGCTGGGGACGAAATGAGCAGTTCTTC. It specifies CASSSRWGRNEQFF.

The rearrangement joins TRBV3-1 (or the pseudogene TRBV3-2) to TRBJ1-4, with TRBD1 matching 9 bases. V was pared by 2 bases and J by 6 bases, with 19 bases of the junction left unmatched. The CDR3 consists of 20 residues. CDR1 is LGHDT, CDR2 YNNKEL, per germline (reference sequence). CDR3 amino acids: CASSQTLDRGDRIGDEKLFF. CDR3 sequence (DNA): TGTGCCAGCAGCCAAACGCTCGACAGGGGGGACCGAATCGGGGATGAAAAACTGTTTTTT.

Only one count was recorded for this clone. The chain is built from TRBV30 and TRBJ1-4; D is uncertain. Germline V CDR1 and CDR2: GTSNPN, SVGIG (reference sequence). CDR3 size: 12 residues. Trimming removed 5 bases at V and 7 bases at J, with 11 bases between. For the CDR3, the DNA is TGTGCCTGGGAAAGCGCGAGTGAAAAACTGTTTTTT. Protein product: CAWESASEKLFF.

The chain links TRBV9 to TRBJ2-2; 8 nucleotides match TRBD1. The CDR3 is made up of 13 amino acids. In germline, CDR1 is SGDLS, CDR2 YYNGEE. After removal of 4 bases from V and 6 bases from J, the junction contained 2 bases not matched to a gene. The CDR3 DNA reads TGTGCCAGCAGCACAGGGGGATCCGGGGAGCTGTTTTTT. Protein: CASSTGGSGELFF. Complete variable domain (other parts from reference TRBV9 and TRBJ2-2): DSGVTQTPKHLITATGQRVTLRCSPRSGDLSVYWYQQSLDQGLQFLIQYYNGEERAKGNILERFSAQQFPDLHSELNLSSLELGDSALYFCASSTGGSGELFFGEGSRLTVL.

The chain combines TRBV27 with TRBJ1-5; 7 bases are a match to TRBD1. CDR3 length: 14 residues. Per germline, CDR1 MNHEY and CDR2 SMNVEV (reference sequence). The J segment lost 10 bases and the V segment lost 2 bases, leaving 8 bases of the junction unmatched. The DNA for the CDR3 is TGTGCCAGCAGTTTAAGGGGGCCCCTTGGCCCCCAGCATTTT. This sequence encodes CASSLRGPLGPQHF.

V usage is TRBV4-1 and J usage is TRBJ2-7; TRBD2 aligns across 12 bases. J lost 2 bases, V lost 2 bases, and 1 base had no gene match. Germline values: CDR1 MGHRA, CDR2 YSYEKL. The CDR3 runs 15 residues. CDR3 in amino acids: CASSQRLAGAYEQYF. In nucleotides, the CDR3 is TGCGCCAGCAGCCAAAGACTAGCGGGGGCCTACGAGCAGTACTTC.

This clone was recorded once. This chain connects TRBV7-2 to TRBJ1-1; no clear D. The CDR3 runs 14 residues. The V and J ends lost 4 bases and 1 base respectively, with 10 bases between them. Germline V gene data show CDR1 as SGHTA and CDR2 as FQGNSA. The CDR3 DNA reads TGTGCCAGCAGCTACACTGAGAGGAACACTGAAGCTTTCTTT. Encoded protein: CASSYTERNTEAFF.

This chain connects TRBV12-3 or TRBV12-4 to TRBJ1-1; D might be TRBD1 (5 bases). Trimming took off 3 bases at V and 3 bases at J, with 8 bases between the two ends. This CDR3 comprises 13 residues. CDR3 sequence (DNA): TGTGCCAGCAGTTTCAGGGCTTACACTGAAGCTTTCTTT. Amino acid sequence: CASSFRAYTEAFF.

This clone was picked up a small number of times. The genes are TRBV7-9 and TRBJ1-5, with 9 nucleotides matching TRBD1. Germline values: CDR1 SEHNR, CDR2 FQNEAQ (reference sequence). This CDR3 has 17 amino acids. The V segment lost 1 base and the J segment 5 bases; nucleotides outside the gene matches: 9. CDR3 coding DNA: TGTGCCAGCAGCTTAGAGTTGACAGGGGGAGGGGATCAGCCCCAGCATTTT. It is translated as CASSLELTGGGDQPQHF.

The chain joins TRBV2 to TRBJ1-2; no clear D. V was clipped by 2 bases and J by 8 bases, with 6 bases between them. This CDR3 is built from 11 residues. Germline CDR1 reads SNHLY; CDR2 reads FYNNEI. The CDR3 sequence is CASSEQPGYTF. CDR3 in DNA: TGTGCCAGCAGTGAACAGCCGGGCTACACCTTC.

V and J are TRBV25-1 and TRBJ2-5; 8 bases line up with TRBD1. CDR3 length equals 14 residues. The V and J ends lost 3 bases and 5 bases, in that order; junction bases with no gene match: 5. CDR1 and CDR2 (germline): MGHDK, SYGVNS. The CDR3 reads CASSDTGGLETQYF. The CDR3 bases are TGTGCCAGCAGTGATACAGGGGGGCTGGAGACCCAGTACTTC.

This sequence joins TRBV4-1 and TRBJ2-1; TRBD2 matches 7 bases. This CDR3 is built from 15 residues. Germline V gene sequence: CDR1 MGHRA, CDR2 YSYEKL. V trimming: 1 base; J trimming: 6 bases; junction bases outside the gene matches: 6. The CDR3 spells CASSQAMIAGNEQFF. CDR3 nucleotides: TGCGCCAGCAGCCAAGCAATGATAGCGGGCAATGAGCAGTTCTTC.

The gene calls are TRBV3-1 (or the pseudogene TRBV3-2) and TRBJ1-2, with 8 bases aligning to TRBD1. CDR1 and CDR2 (germline): LGHDT, YNNKEL (reference sequence). This CDR3 spans 14 amino acids. Losses at the gene ends were 8 bases for V and 8 bases for J; bases not matched to a gene: 13. DNA for the CDR3: TGTGCCAGCCTGAAGACAGGGGAGTTTTTAGGCTACACCTTC. Residues: CASLKTGEFLGYTF.

J is TRBJ2-7 and V is TRBV27, with D unresolved. Trimming removed 3 bases at V and 3 bases at J, with 24 bases between. This CDR3 has 18 amino acids. Germline CDR1 reads MNHEY; CDR2 reads SMNVEV (reference sequence). The CDR3 loop reads CASSFSRSSVARNYEQYF. DNA for the CDR3: TGTGCCAGCAGTTTCTCCCGGAGTAGTGTGGCTAGAAACTACGAGCAGTACTTC.

The chain employs TRBV4-3 and TRBJ2-1; no definite D call. The V gene lost 4 bases and the J gene lost 2 bases, with 12 bases spanning the gap. The CDR3 runs 15 residues. CDR1 is LGHNA and CDR2 is YSLEER in the germline V gene. The CDR3 loop reads CASSPSRSTYNEQFF. For the CDR3, the DNA is TGCGCCAGCAGCCCGTCTCGTTCTACCTACAATGAGCAGTTCTTC.

With regard to this clone: Other DNA sequences in the same sample also yield this CDR3. J is TRBJ2-3 and V is TRBV4-3; D possibly corresponds to TRBD1 (6 bases). The CDR3 totals 17 residues. Germline CDR1 is LGHNA and CDR2 is YSLEER. V dropped 4 bases and J dropped 0 bases, with 17 bases sitting between them. In DNA form, the CDR3 reads TGCGCCAGCAGCCTTCGGACAGACTCAGCTAGCACAGATACGCAGTATTTT. Protein sequence: CASSLRTDSASTDTQYF.

The rearrangement joins TRBV18 to TRBJ2-3; TRBD2 matches 10 bases. Trimming took 5 bases from V and 5 from J; bases not matched to a gene: 13. The CDR3 length is 17 residues. Germline V CDR1 and CDR2: KGHSH, LQKENI. CDR3 loop: CASSSTRLAGVGDTQYF. DNA for the CDR3: TGTGCCAGCTCATCGACCAGGCTAGCGGGGGTAGGAGATACGCAGTATTTT.

V is TRBV10-3 and J is TRBJ2-7; 8 bases are shared with TRBD2. CDR1 and CDR2 from the germline V gene are ENHRY and SYGVKD. This CDR3 region has 14 residues. The ends lost 3 bases at V and 0 bases at J; junction bases unmatched: 1. The CDR3 loop reads CAISETSGSYEQYF. CDR3 in DNA: TGTGCCATCAGTGAAACTAGCGGCTCCTACGAGCAGTACTTC.

This chain joins TRBV3-1 (or the pseudogene TRBV3-2) and TRBJ2-7; D could derive from TRBD1 or TRBD2 (5 bases each). The CDR3 consists of 13 residues. Germline CDR1 is LGHDT and CDR2 is YNNKEL (reference sequence). V lost 4 bases and J lost 3, with 10 bases in between. As DNA, the CDR3 is TGTGCCAGCAGCCCTTCGGGGCGCTACGAGCAGTACTTC. Amino acid sequence: CASSPSGRYEQYF.

Written as DNA, the CDR3 is TGTGCCAGCAGCTTCGCAGGGGTGGTAGGCACTGAAGCTTTCTTT. Translating it yields CASSFAGVVGTEAFF. This chain links TRBV7-2 with TRBJ1-1, with D possibly matching TRBD1 (6 bases). CDR1 and CDR2 from the germline V gene are SGHTA and FQGNSA. The V end was cut by 3 bases, the J end by 4 bases, with 15 bases between. This CDR3 has 15 residues. Supplemented by reference TRBV7-2 and TRBJ1-1, the full variable domain reads GAGVSQSPSNKVTEKGKDVELRCDPISGHTALYWYRQSLGQGLEFLIYFQGNSAPDKSGLPSDRFSAERTGGSVSTLTIQRTQQEDSAVYLCASSFAGVVGTEAFFGQGTRLTVV.

This rearrangement joins TRBV30 to TRBJ1-1; no clear D. CDR3 length equals 13 residues. Trimming removed 2 bases at V and 4 bases at J, with 11 bases between. Germline V gene sequence: CDR1 GTSNPN, CDR2 SVGIG (reference sequence). The CDR3 region has the DNA TGTGCCTGGAGTAGGGTTGAGGCCACTGAAGCTTTCTTT. Encoded protein: CAWSRVEATEAFF.

The V and J genes are TRBV14 and TRBJ1-4; D is unclear. This CDR3 has 14 residues. CDR1 and CDR2 (germline): SGHDN, FVKESK. V was clipped by 2 bases and J by 0 bases, with 4 bases between them. This CDR3 reads CASSQYATNEKLFF. In DNA form, the CDR3 reads TGTGCCAGCAGCCAATATGCAACTAATGAAAAACTGTTTTTT.

V is TRBV14 and J is TRBJ1-1; D remains ambiguous. The V gene's germline CDR1 is SGHDN and CDR2 FVKESK. CDR3 length: 15 amino acids. Trimming took off 4 bases at V and 5 bases at J, with 17 bases between the two ends. The DNA for the CDR3 is TGTGCCAGCAGCCTCGAGGCGGCGCGAAGAACTGAAGCTTTCTTT. This translates into CASSLEAARRTEAFF.

The J gene is TRBJ1-2, the V gene TRBV5-6; D unclear. V dropped 0 bases and J dropped 6 bases, with 6 bases sitting between them. Germline V gene sequence: CDR1 SGHDT, CDR2 YYEEEE. This CDR3 region has 12 residues. The CDR3 reads CASSLGLNGYTF. The CDR3 nucleotides are TGTGCCAGCAGCTTGGGGCTGAATGGCTACACCTTC.

V and J are TRBV19 and TRBJ1-2; D uncertain. The CDR3 runs 14 residues. The ends were cut back, 3 bases at V and 7 bases at J, with 15 bases in the middle. Germline V gene lookup returns CDR1 LNHDA and CDR2 SQIVND (reference sequence). Here the CDR3 reads CASSMVLGIGGYTF. CDR3 DNA sequence: TGTGCCAGTAGTATGGTGTTGGGGATCGGTGGCTACACCTTC.

The V and J genes are TRBV19 and TRBJ2-7; the match to TRBD1 covers 7 bases. Germline trimming cut 2 bases from V and 6 bases from J; bases unmatched to any gene: 4. The CDR3 runs to 13 residues. Germline V gene lookup returns CDR1 LNHDA and CDR2 SQIVND (reference sequence). CDR3 protein: CASSIQGEGEQYF. CDR3 sequence (DNA): TGTGCCAGTAGTATACAGGGGGAAGGCGAGCAGTACTTC.

The gene calls are TRBV6-1 and TRBJ1-1; the match to TRBD1 covers 8 bases. Looked up from germline, CDR1 is MNHNS and CDR2 is SASEGT. This CDR3 has 14 amino acids. V gave up 3 bases and J gave up 3 bases; unmatched junction bases: 3. CDR3 bases: TGTGCCAGCAGTGATAACAGGGGGTACACTGAAGCTTTCTTT. It encodes CASSDNRGYTEAFF.

The rearrangement links TRBV10-3 to TRBJ1-1, with D hard to call. The CDR3 covers 13 residues. In germline, CDR1 is ENHRY, CDR2 SYGVKD. V was pared by 6 bases and J by 0 bases, with 8 bases between. The CDR3 DNA follows: TGTGCCATCAGAGACGATGTGAACACTGAAGCTTTCTTT. It translates to CAIRDDVNTEAFF.